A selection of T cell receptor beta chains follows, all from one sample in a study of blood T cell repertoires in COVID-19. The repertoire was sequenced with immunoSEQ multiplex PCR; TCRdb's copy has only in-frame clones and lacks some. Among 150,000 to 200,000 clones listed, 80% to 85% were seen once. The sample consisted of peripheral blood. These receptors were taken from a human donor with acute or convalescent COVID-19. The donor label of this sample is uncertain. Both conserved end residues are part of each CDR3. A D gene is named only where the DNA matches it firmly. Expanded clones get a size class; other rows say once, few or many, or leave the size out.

cdr3_nt: TGTGCCAGCTCAACGCGGACTAGCGAGGATACGCAGTATTTT; cdr3_aa: CASSTRTSEDTQYF; v_call: TRBV18; j_call: TRBJ2-3; clone_size: .; d_call: TRBD2; cdr3_length: 14
cdr3_nt: TGCGCCAGCAGTGAGTCGATTAAGACTAGCGGGGGGCCTCCTACCTACGAGCAGTACTTC; cdr3_aa: CASSESIKTSGGPPTYEQYF; v_call: TRBV10-2; j_call: TRBJ2-7; clone_size: .; d_call: TRBD2; cdr3_length: 20
cdr3_nt: TGTGCCAGCTCACCAGGGGAGGGAAAGGCCCTCCACTTT; cdr3_aa: CASSPGEGKALHF; v_call: TRBV18; j_call: TRBJ1-6; clone_size: .; d_call: .; cdr3_length: 13
cdr3_nt: TGTGCCAGCAGCATCCGGGACAGGGAGGAGCAGTACTTC; cdr3_aa: CASSIRDREEQYF; v_call: TRBV7-9; j_call: TRBJ2-7; clone_size: .; d_call: TRBD1; cdr3_length: 13
cdr3_nt: TGTGCCAGCAGTTCGACGACTAGTAGTCTCTACTTC; cdr3_aa: CASSSTTSSLYF; v_call: TRBV27; j_call: TRBJ2-7; clone_size: .; d_call: .; cdr3_length: 12
cdr3_nt: TGTGCCAGCAGCTTAGCGCGGGAGACCCAGTACTTC; cdr3_aa: CASSLARETQYF; v_call: TRBV7-6; j_call: TRBJ2-5; clone_size: .; d_call: .; cdr3_length: 12
cdr3_nt: TGCGCCAGCAGCTTTTCTGGGAGCATGAACACTGAAGCTTTCTTT; cdr3_aa: CASSFSGSMNTEAFF; v_call: TRBV5-1; j_call: TRBJ1-1; clone_size: once; d_call: .; cdr3_length: 15
cdr3_nt: TGTGCCTGGAGCGCTGGGGCAGGGCTAGGCAATCAGCCCCAGCATTTT; cdr3_aa: CAWSAGAGLGNQPQHF; v_call: TRBV30; j_call: TRBJ1-5; clone_size: .; d_call: .; cdr3_length: 16
cdr3_nt: TGCAGCGCCAATTCCCGGGACAGGTCCCAAGAGACCCAGTACTTC; cdr3_aa: CSANSRDRSQETQYF; v_call: TRBV29-1; j_call: TRBJ2-5; clone_size: .; d_call: TRBD1; cdr3_length: 15
cdr3_nt: TGTGCCTGGAGTGCCCGACAGGGAACTAAGACTGGAAACACCATATATTTT; cdr3_aa: CAWSARQGTKTGNTIYF; v_call: TRBV30; j_call: TRBJ1-3; clone_size: .; d_call: TRBD1; cdr3_length: 17
cdr3_nt: TGTGCCAGCAGCTCGATTGCCGGGGGGGCAGATACGCAGTATTTT; cdr3_aa: CASSSIAGGADTQYF; v_call: TRBV11-1; j_call: TRBJ2-3; clone_size: .; d_call: TRBD2; cdr3_length: 15
cdr3_nt: TGTGCCAGCAGCCTATCGGCAGGGATATACTTC; cdr3_aa: CASSLSAGIYF; v_call: TRBV11-2; j_call: TRBJ2-7; clone_size: .; d_call: .; cdr3_length: 11
cdr3_nt: TGTGCCAGCAGCTTAAAACGGGGAGACACAGATACGCAGTATTTT; cdr3_aa: CASSLKRGDTDTQYF; v_call: TRBV7-9; j_call: TRBJ2-3; clone_size: .; d_call: .; cdr3_length: 15
cdr3_nt: TGTGCCAGCAGCCAAGATAGAACAGTTCAGTACTTC; cdr3_aa: CASSQDRTVQYF; v_call: TRBV3-1/TRBV3-2; j_call: TRBJ2-4; clone_size: .; d_call: .; cdr3_length: 12
cdr3_nt: TGTGCCAGTATCCGCTATGGTGAGCAGTTCTTC; cdr3_aa: CASIRYGEQFF; v_call: TRBV6-5; j_call: TRBJ2-1; clone_size: .; d_call: .; cdr3_length: 11
cdr3_nt: TGTGCCAGCAGCCAAGGACAGGGGGCGGCCTACAATGAGCAGTTCTTC; cdr3_aa: CASSQGQGAAYNEQFF; v_call: TRBV5-4; j_call: TRBJ2-1; clone_size: .; d_call: TRBD1; cdr3_length: 16
cdr3_nt: TGTGCCAGCAGCTTAGGTCCGGGAAGAACTGAAGCTTTCTTT; cdr3_aa: CASSLGPGRTEAFF; v_call: TRBV11-3; j_call: TRBJ1-1; clone_size: .; d_call: .; cdr3_length: 14
cdr3_nt: TGTGCCTGGGGGAGGGCGGGTCATTCTAACTATGGCTACACCTTC; cdr3_aa: CAWGRAGHSNYGYTF; v_call: TRBV30; j_call: TRBJ1-2; clone_size: .; d_call: .; cdr3_length: 15
cdr3_nt: TGTGCCAGCAGCTCGACAGGGGGACGAGAAAAACTGTTTTTT; cdr3_aa: CASSSTGGREKLFF; v_call: TRBV7-9; j_call: TRBJ1-4; clone_size: .; d_call: TRBD1; cdr3_length: 14
cdr3_nt: TGCGCCAGCAGCTTGGGGATTAGCGGGGGCCCCAGGACAGATACGCAGTATTTT; cdr3_aa: CASSLGISGGPRTDTQYF; v_call: TRBV5-1; j_call: TRBJ2-3; clone_size: .; d_call: TRBD2; cdr3_length: 18
cdr3_nt: TGTGCCAGCAGCGCTTCTAGCGGGGTGTACAATGAGCAGTTCTTC; cdr3_aa: CASSASSGVYNEQFF; v_call: TRBV7-2; j_call: TRBJ2-1; clone_size: .; d_call: TRBD2; cdr3_length: 15
cdr3_nt: TGCAGCGTTGAGGGAGTGACGGGCGGGGGGTTCCAAGAGACCCAGTACTTC; cdr3_aa: CSVEGVTGGGFQETQYF; v_call: TRBV29-1; j_call: TRBJ2-5; clone_size: many; d_call: TRBD2; cdr3_length: 17
cdr3_nt: TGTGCCAGCAGCAGGGGGGGCGGTCAGCCCCAGCATTTT; cdr3_aa: CASSRGGGQPQHF; v_call: TRBV5-8; j_call: TRBJ1-5; clone_size: .; d_call: .; cdr3_length: 13
cdr3_nt: TGTGCCAGCAGGTCGGGACAGGGTGGTTCACCCCTCCACTTT; cdr3_aa: CASRSGQGGSPLHF; v_call: TRBV6-5; j_call: TRBJ1-6; clone_size: .; d_call: TRBD1; cdr3_length: 14
cdr3_nt: TGCGCCAGCAGTGCCGTCTCCTACGAGCAGTACTTC; cdr3_aa: CASSAVSYEQYF; v_call: TRBV10-2; j_call: TRBJ2-7; clone_size: few; d_call: .; cdr3_length: 12
cdr3_nt: TGTGCCAGCACAACCGCGGGACAGGGGGCGACGAATAATTCACCCCTCCACTTT; cdr3_aa: CASTTAGQGATNNSPLHF; v_call: TRBV28; j_call: TRBJ1-6; clone_size: .; d_call: TRBD1; cdr3_length: 18
cdr3_nt: TGTGCCAGCAGCCAAGATCGCTTGGGGACTAGGGGGTACGATGAGCAGTTCTTC; cdr3_aa: CASSQDRLGTRGYDEQFF; v_call: TRBV3-1/TRBV3-2; j_call: TRBJ2-1; clone_size: .; d_call: TRBD2; cdr3_length: 18
cdr3_nt: TGTGCCAGCAGCTTAGGGGGAGGGTTTTATGAAAAACTGTTTTTT; cdr3_aa: CASSLGGGFYEKLFF; v_call: TRBV7-8; j_call: TRBJ1-4; clone_size: .; d_call: .; cdr3_length: 15
cdr3_nt: TGTGCCAGCAGCCCCCGGGATAGAGCTAACTATGGCTACACCTTC; cdr3_aa: CASSPRDRANYGYTF; v_call: TRBV9; j_call: TRBJ1-2; clone_size: .; d_call: .; cdr3_length: 15
cdr3_nt: TGTGCCAGCAGCCCCCAGGATTCGGGACTAGCGGGGGGAGATACGCAGTATTTT; cdr3_aa: CASSPQDSGLAGGDTQYF; v_call: TRBV3-1/TRBV3-2; j_call: TRBJ2-3; clone_size: .; d_call: TRBD2; cdr3_length: 18
cdr3_nt: TGTGCCAGTAGTATAAATCCAGGGGGGAACAATCAGCCCCAGCATTTT; cdr3_aa: CASSINPGGNNQPQHF; v_call: TRBV19; j_call: TRBJ1-5; clone_size: few; d_call: TRBD1; cdr3_length: 16
cdr3_nt: TGCAGCGTTGACAGGGGACACTATGGCTACACCTTC; cdr3_aa: CSVDRGHYGYTF; v_call: TRBV29-1; j_call: TRBJ1-2; clone_size: few; d_call: .; cdr3_length: 12
cdr3_nt: TGTGCCACGCGGGACGGGCATAACTATGGCTACACCTTC; cdr3_aa: CATRDGHNYGYTF; v_call: TRBV6-5; j_call: TRBJ1-2; clone_size: .; d_call: .; cdr3_length: 13
cdr3_nt: TGCGCCAGCAGCGAAGCGGGGTTCAAGATTCGATACTCCTACGAGCAGTACTTC; cdr3_aa: CASSEAGFKIRYSYEQYF; v_call: TRBV4-1; j_call: TRBJ2-7; clone_size: .; d_call: TRBD2; cdr3_length: 18
cdr3_nt: TGTGCCTGGAGTGTACGGATACGGGATAACTATGGCTACACCTTC; cdr3_aa: CAWSVRIRDNYGYTF; v_call: TRBV30; j_call: TRBJ1-2; clone_size: .; d_call: .; cdr3_length: 15
cdr3_nt: TGTGCCAGCAGCGCCGGCCGTCCAGGGACCATATATTTT; cdr3_aa: CASSAGRPGTIYF; v_call: TRBV9; j_call: TRBJ1-3; clone_size: once; d_call: .; cdr3_length: 13
cdr3_nt: TGTGCCAGCAGCGGACAGGACAATCAGCCCCAGCATTTT; cdr3_aa: CASSGQDNQPQHF; v_call: TRBV7-2; j_call: TRBJ1-5; clone_size: .; d_call: TRBD1; cdr3_length: 13
cdr3_nt: TGTGCCAGCAGTTACGGCCCCGGGGTAGAGAGCACTGAAGCTTTCTTT; cdr3_aa: CASSYGPGVESTEAFF; v_call: TRBV6-5; j_call: TRBJ1-1; clone_size: .; d_call: .; cdr3_length: 16
cdr3_nt: TGTGCCAGCAGTTTAGAACAGGGTGCCTATAATTCACCCCTCCACTTT; cdr3_aa: CASSLEQGAYNSPLHF; v_call: TRBV2; j_call: TRBJ1-6; clone_size: .; d_call: .; cdr3_length: 16
cdr3_nt: TGCGCCAGCTCATCCAATGGGGACAAAGGGACCCAGTACTTC; cdr3_aa: CASSSNGDKGTQYF; v_call: TRBV5-1; j_call: TRBJ2-5; clone_size: .; d_call: .; cdr3_length: 14
cdr3_nt: TGTGCCAGCAGCTTGGGGGCGAGTGGCGGAAACACCATATATTTT; cdr3_aa: CASSLGASGGNTIYF; v_call: TRBV5-4; j_call: TRBJ1-3; clone_size: .; d_call: .; cdr3_length: 15
cdr3_nt: TGCGCCAGCAGCTTGAATCCCGGGGGGGTCACAGATACGCAGTATTTT; cdr3_aa: CASSLNPGGVTDTQYF; v_call: TRBV5-1; j_call: TRBJ2-3; clone_size: .; d_call: TRBD2; cdr3_length: 16
cdr3_nt: TGTGCCAGCAGTTACTCACAGGGCCCGATTACCTACGAGCAGTACTTC; cdr3_aa: CASSYSQGPITYEQYF; v_call: TRBV6-6; j_call: TRBJ2-7; clone_size: .; d_call: .; cdr3_length: 16
cdr3_nt: TGCAGCGCCACACCCCCGGGCAGGGACTACGAGCAGTACTTC; cdr3_aa: CSATPPGRDYEQYF; v_call: TRBV29-1; j_call: TRBJ2-7; clone_size: .; d_call: .; cdr3_length: 14
cdr3_nt: TGTGCCAGTAGTTTAAGGGACAGGGGCACTGAAGCTTTCTTT; cdr3_aa: CASSLRDRGTEAFF; v_call: TRBV19; j_call: TRBJ1-1; clone_size: .; d_call: TRBD1; cdr3_length: 14
cdr3_nt: TGTGCCAGCAGTGGGGGACAGGGGGCCTACGAGCAGTACTTC; cdr3_aa: CASSGGQGAYEQYF; v_call: TRBV11-2; j_call: TRBJ2-7; clone_size: .; d_call: TRBD1; cdr3_length: 14
cdr3_nt: TGTGCCAGCAGTGATTGGGGTTTCCGGGACAGAGGATTCTATGGCTACACCTTC; cdr3_aa: CASSDWGFRDRGFYGYTF; v_call: TRBV6-1; j_call: TRBJ1-2; clone_size: .; d_call: TRBD1; cdr3_length: 18
cdr3_nt: TGTGCCAGCAGTCTCATGACTAGCGGGATCGACATTCAGTACTTC; cdr3_aa: CASSLMTSGIDIQYF; v_call: TRBV27; j_call: TRBJ2-4; clone_size: .; d_call: TRBD2; cdr3_length: 15
cdr3_nt: TGCAGCGTCGAGAGCGGGGGGGAGGGCACTGAAGCTTTCTTT; cdr3_aa: CSVESGGEGTEAFF; v_call: TRBV29-1; j_call: TRBJ1-1; clone_size: .; d_call: .; cdr3_length: 14
cdr3_nt: TGTGCCAGCAGCCAAGATCCGGGGAGGCATGGCTACACCTTC; cdr3_aa: CASSQDPGRHGYTF; v_call: TRBV3-1/TRBV3-2; j_call: TRBJ1-2; clone_size: .; d_call: .; cdr3_length: 14
cdr3_nt: TGCGCCAGCAGCTACAGACTGAACACTGAAGCTTTCTTT; cdr3_aa: CASSYRLNTEAFF; v_call: TRBV5-1; j_call: TRBJ1-1; clone_size: .; d_call: .; cdr3_length: 13